The clone carrying this T cell receptor beta chain has at least ten counts. The antigen is undetermined. Libraries for TCRalpha and TCRbeta carried sample barcodes and unique molecular identifiers via 5'RACE. Each CDR3 protein gets one entry after TCRdb re-called the 5' RACE reads with MiXCR. Of roughly 110,000 distinct CDR3 sequences in the sample, 22% were seen once. V was trimmed by 6 bases and J by 4 bases, leaving 18 bases between them. CDR3 length: 15 residues. These data are taken from a study of T-cell memory formation after mild COVID-19. At the level of the study: TCR clusters largely stayed donor specific. Overall study results and limits: Cross-reactive memory seemingly joined, as some responding clones were found in pre-infection memory. Still unconfirmed is whether the second-wave clones peaking on day 37 recognized SARS-CoV-2.

The sequenced material came from PBMCs or a T cell subset sorted from them (not recorded which). This sequence originates from a man aged 18 to 35 who had mild COVID-19 (a few samples of this study predate the infection). Cell type and time point are not known. The V call is TRBV12-3 or TRBV12-4, the J call TRBJ1-2; D perhaps matches TRBD1 (6 bases). The CDR3 DNA reads TGTGCCAGCAGCTCCGACAGGAAACCCTCCTATGGCTACACCTTC. It codes for CASSSDRKPSYGYTF.